This T cell receptor beta chain was profiled in a study of technical replicates of blood from four donors. Sequencing was performed with immunoSEQ multiplex PCR; in TCRdb, only in-frame clones are kept and a portion is missing. This table has 62,000 or so clones, about 88% appearing once. The sequenced material came from PBMCs. The sequence came from a human donor in good health. Some clones in this sample may be carry-over from other donors' samples.

CDR3 sequence (DNA): TGTGCCAGCAGAACGACATTGAACACCGGGGAGCTGTTTTTT. Encoded protein: CASRTTLNTGELFF. The V and J genes are TRBV5-4 and TRBJ2-2; D remains ambiguous. V was pared by 5 bases and J by 1 base, with 9 bases between. CDR1 is SGHNT and CDR2 is YYREEE in the germline V gene (reference sequence). The CDR3 is made up of 14 amino acids. Filled out from reference TRBV5-4 and TRBJ2-2, the complete variable domain reads ETGVTQSPTHLIKTRGQQVTLRCSSQSGHNTVSWYQQALGQGPQFIFQYYREEENGRGNFPPRFSGLQFPNYSSELNVNALELDDSALYLCASRTTLNTGELFFGEGSRLTVL.